A selection of T cell receptor beta chains follows, all from one sample in a study of blood T cell repertoires in COVID-19. TCRdb's table, derived via immunoSEQ multiplex PCR, lists solely in-frame clones and lacks some. The sample lists 85,000 or so clones, 90% to 95% occurring once. Specimen: peripheral blood. The receptors originated from a human donor with active COVID-19. The donor label of this sample is uncertain. The CDR3 runs from the conserved cysteine through the conserved F or W. Fields, in order: J gene, V gene, D gene, clone size, CDR3 protein, CDR3 DNA. D genes are given only for firm matches. Size is omitted from some rows. Given values are once, few, many or a class for expanded clones.

J: TRBJ2-7; V: TRBV6-4; D: .; size: .; CDR3: CASSDSERSEQYF; DNA: TGTGCCAGCAGTGACTCGGAGCGTTCCGAGCAGTACTTC
J: TRBJ2-7; V: TRBV6-1; D: TRBD1; size: .; CDR3: CASSEHVGQGSAEQYF; DNA: TGTGCCAGCAGTGAACATGTAGGACAGGGGTCCGCCGAGCAGTACTTC
J: TRBJ1-4; V: TRBV14; D: TRBD1; size: .; CDR3: CASSLRDRVDEKLFF; DNA: TGTGCCAGCAGCCTGCGGGACAGGGTGGATGAAAAACTGTTTTTT
J: TRBJ2-3; V: TRBV2; D: TRBD2; size: .; CDR3: CASSEALLAGGHGDTQYF; DNA: TGTGCCAGCAGTGAAGCGCTATTAGCGGGGGGACACGGAGATACGCAGTATTTT
J: TRBJ2-5; V: TRBV7-6; D: .; size: .; CDR3: CASSLIGQGTETQYF; DNA: TGTGCCAGCAGCTTAATAGGCCAGGGTACGGAGACCCAGTACTTC
J: TRBJ1-5; V: TRBV7-9; D: .; size: .; CDR3: CASSLDGSSTFSNQPQHF; DNA: TGTGCCAGCAGCTTAGACGGTAGCTCAACTTTTAGCAATCAGCCCCAGCATTTT
J: TRBJ2-5; V: TRBV7-2; D: .; size: .; CDR3: CASNLGAGIETQYF; DNA: TGTGCCAGCAACCTGGGGGCAGGGATTGAGACCCAGTACTTC
J: TRBJ2-1; V: TRBV6-5; D: .; size: once; CDR3: CASSYGHRVNEQFF; DNA: TGTGCCAGCAGTTACGGACACAGGGTGAATGAGCAGTTCTTC
J: TRBJ2-2; V: TRBV29-1; D: TRBD2; size: .; CDR3: CSVGGSFGRDTGELFF; DNA: TGCAGCGTTGGGGGGAGTTTCGGGAGGGACACCGGGGAGCTGTTTTTT
J: TRBJ2-1; V: TRBV24-1; D: .; size: .; CDR3: CATSDQGRASSNEQFF; DNA: TGTGCCACCAGTGATCAGGGGAGGGCCTCGAGTAATGAGCAGTTCTTC
J: TRBJ2-7; V: TRBV9; D: .; size: .; CDR3: CASSIGQGGTYEQYF; DNA: TGTGCCAGCAGCATCGGACAGGGAGGGACCTACGAGCAGTACTTC
J: TRBJ1-2; V: TRBV3-1/TRBV3-2; D: .; size: .; CDR3: CASSQGGHDANGYTF; DNA: TGTGCCAGCAGCCAAGGGGGACATGATGCCAATGGCTACACCTTC
J: TRBJ2-7; V: TRBV28; D: TRBD2; size: few; CDR3: CASTPQGAGGYEQYF; DNA: TGTGCCAGCACCCCACAGGGAGCGGGAGGCTACGAGCAGTACTTC
J: TRBJ1-6; V: TRBV5-8; D: TRBD1; size: .; CDR3: CAHAGGSSYNSPLHF; DNA: TGTGCACACGCAGGGGGAAGCTCCTATAATTCACCCCTCCACTTT
J: TRBJ1-1; V: TRBV5-8; D: .; size: .; CDR3: CASSLKRDTEAFF; DNA: TGTGCCAGCAGCTTGAAGAGGGACACTGAAGCTTTCTTT
J: TRBJ2-7; V: TRBV3-1/TRBV3-2; D: TRBD1; size: once; CDR3: CASRQPGQGGYEQYF; DNA: TGTGCCAGCAGACAACCGGGACAGGGTGGCTACGAGCAGTACTTC
J: TRBJ2-1; V: TRBV27; D: .; size: .; CDR3: CASSSQVQGVEQFF; DNA: TGTGCCAGCAGTTCCCAAGTCCAAGGGGTTGAGCAGTTCTTC
J: TRBJ2-4; V: TRBV2; D: TRBD2; size: .; CDR3: CASRPPAGGRAKNIQYF; DNA: TGTGCCAGCAGGCCCCCAGCGGGGGGAAGGGCCAAAAACATTCAGTACTTC
J: TRBJ2-7; V: TRBV9; D: .; size: .; CDR3: CASSPSGSSYEQYF; DNA: TGTGCCAGCAGCCCCTCGGGGTCCTCCTACGAGCAGTACTTC
J: TRBJ2-7; V: TRBV5-4; D: TRBD1; size: .; CDR3: CASSLGTGWSYEQYF; DNA: TGTGCCAGCAGCCTGGGGACAGGTTGGAGCTACGAGCAGTACTTC
J: TRBJ1-1; V: TRBV3-1/TRBV3-2; D: .; size: .; CDR3: CASSQPQGSEAFF; DNA: TGTGCCAGCAGCCAGCCACAGGGTTCGGAAGCTTTCTTT
J: TRBJ2-1; V: TRBV28; D: .; size: .; CDR3: CASSFRGFRSNEQFF; DNA: TGTGCCAGCAGTTTTAGGGGATTTAGGTCTAATGAGCAGTTCTTC
J: TRBJ1-2; V: TRBV6-5; D: .; size: .; CDR3: CASTQGSNYGYTF; DNA: TGTGCCAGCACCCAGGGATCTAACTATGGCTACACCTTC
J: TRBJ2-7; V: TRBV25-1; D: TRBD1; size: .; CDR3: CASSESPGQVTDEQYF; DNA: TGTGCCAGCAGTGAATCTCCGGGACAGGTGACCGACGAGCAGTACTTC
J: TRBJ2-1; V: TRBV7-6; D: TRBD2; size: .; CDR3: CASSLGLAGYNEQFF; DNA: TGTGCCAGCAGCTTGGGACTAGCGGGATACAATGAGCAGTTCTTC
J: TRBJ2-5; V: TRBV3-1/TRBV3-2; D: .; size: .; CDR3: CAAPGARQETQYF; DNA: TGTGCCGCCCCAGGGGCCCGCCAAGAGACCCAGTACTTC
J: TRBJ1-4; V: TRBV5-6; D: .; size: .; CDR3: CASSLFRSAEKLFF; DNA: TGTGCCAGCAGCTTATTCAGAAGCGCGGAAAAACTGTTTTTT
J: TRBJ1-2; V: TRBV21-1; D: .; size: .; CDR3: CASSFWRQGDKGGYTF; DNA: TGTGCCAGCAGCTTTTGGAGACAGGGGGATAAGGGGGGCTACACCTTC
J: TRBJ2-7; V: TRBV27; D: TRBD2; size: .; CDR3: CASGPLAGGGEQYF; DNA: TGTGCCAGCGGGCCACTAGCGGGGGGAGGCGAGCAGTACTTC
J: TRBJ2-1; V: TRBV5-1; D: .; size: .; CDR3: CASSLSVGGNYNEQFF; DNA: TGCGCCAGCAGCTTGTCTGTCGGGGGAAACTACAATGAGCAGTTCTTC
J: TRBJ2-7; V: TRBV5-1; D: TRBD1; size: .; CDR3: CASRTGGDEQYF; DNA: TGCGCCAGCAGGACAGGGGGCGACGAGCAGTACTTC
J: TRBJ1-1; V: TRBV5-6; D: TRBD1; size: .; CDR3: CASSWQGARSQNTEAFF; DNA: TGTGCCAGCAGCTGGCAGGGGGCGAGGAGTCAGAACACTGAAGCTTTCTTT
J: TRBJ1-2; V: TRBV6-6; D: .; size: .; CDR3: CASSYRAIPDGYTF; DNA: TGTGCCAGCAGTTACCGTGCTATCCCTGATGGCTACACCTTC
J: TRBJ2-6; V: TRBV5-6; D: TRBD1; size: once; CDR3: CASSTTPGQVLFGANVLTF; DNA: TGTGCCAGCAGCACTACACCGGGACAGGTCCTTTTTGGGGCCAACGTCCTGACTTTC
J: TRBJ2-5; V: TRBV3-1/TRBV3-2; D: .; size: .; CDR3: CASSPRGSSRETQYF; DNA: TGTGCCAGCAGCCCGCGCGGCTCGTCGCGGGAGACCCAGTACTTC
J: TRBJ2-1; V: TRBV6-5; D: .; size: .; CDR3: CASSYSASPYNEQFF; DNA: TGTGCCAGCAGTTACTCGGCCAGTCCCTACAATGAGCAGTTCTTC
J: TRBJ1-5; V: TRBV28; D: TRBD1; size: .; CDR3: CASSSRQGNQPQHF; DNA: TGTGCCAGCAGTTCCCGACAGGGTAATCAGCCCCAGCATTTT
J: TRBJ1-1; V: TRBV25-1; D: TRBD1; size: .; CDR3: CASVPGGQSTEAFF; DNA: TGTGCCAGCGTCCCAGGGGGCCAGAGCACTGAAGCTTTCTTT
J: TRBJ2-7; V: TRBV10-3; D: TRBD2; size: .; CDR3: CAITRTSGGDSEQYF; DNA: TGTGCCATCACCCGGACTAGCGGGGGAGATAGCGAGCAGTACTTC
J: TRBJ1-3; V: TRBV6-6; D: .; size: once; CDR3: CASSNPGAGNTIYF; DNA: TGTGCCAGCAGCAACCCGGGGGCTGGAAACACCATATATTTT
J: TRBJ2-1; V: TRBV28; D: TRBD2; size: .; CDR3: CASSFWGTSVYNEQFF; DNA: TGTGCCAGCAGTTTTTGGGGGACTAGCGTCTACAATGAGCAGTTCTTC
J: TRBJ1-2; V: TRBV4-1; D: TRBD1; size: .; CDR3: CASSLNRGRGGYTF; DNA: TGCGCCAGCAGCCTTAACAGGGGGCGTGGTGGCTACACCTTC
J: TRBJ2-2; V: TRBV3-1/TRBV3-2; D: TRBD1; size: .; CDR3: CASSQTTGAGTGELFF; DNA: TGTGCCAGCAGCCAAACGACAGGGGCGGGCACCGGGGAGCTGTTTTTT
J: TRBJ2-1; V: TRBV6-1; D: .; size: .; CDR3: CASSEAVRSYNEQFF; DNA: TGTGCCAGCAGTGAAGCTGTTCGCTCCTACAATGAGCAGTTCTTC
J: TRBJ1-1; V: TRBV5-1; D: .; size: .; CDR3: CASSLGGRDTEAFF; DNA: TGCGCCAGCAGCTTGGGGGGGCGCGACACTGAAGCTTTCTTT
J: TRBJ2-7; V: TRBV19; D: .; size: .; CDR3: CASSMGQRGYEQYF; DNA: TGTGCCAGTAGTATGGGGCAGCGCGGCTACGAGCAGTACTTC
J: TRBJ2-5; V: TRBV7-2; D: .; size: .; CDR3: CASSTQGLSETQYF; DNA: TGTGCCAGCAGCACACAGGGTTTGTCGGAGACCCAGTACTTC